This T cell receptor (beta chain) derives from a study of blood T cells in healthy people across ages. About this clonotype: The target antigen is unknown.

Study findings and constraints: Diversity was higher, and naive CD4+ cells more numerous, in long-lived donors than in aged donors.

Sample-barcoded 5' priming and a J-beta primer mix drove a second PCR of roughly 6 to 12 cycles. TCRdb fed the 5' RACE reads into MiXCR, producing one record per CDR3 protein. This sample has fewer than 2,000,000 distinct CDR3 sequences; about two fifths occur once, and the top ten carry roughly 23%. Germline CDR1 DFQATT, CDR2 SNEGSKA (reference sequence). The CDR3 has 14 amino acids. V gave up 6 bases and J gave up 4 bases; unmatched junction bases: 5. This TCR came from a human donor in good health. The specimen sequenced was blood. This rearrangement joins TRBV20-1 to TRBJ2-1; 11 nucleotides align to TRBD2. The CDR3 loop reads CSALSGGAYNEQFF. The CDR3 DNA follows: TGCAGTGCCCTTAGCGGGGGGGCTTACAATGAGCAGTTCTTC.